A selection of T cell receptor beta chains follows, all from one sample in a study of cytomegalovirus exposure and HLA in healthy donors. Data came from immunoSEQ multiplex PCR; TCRdb stores just in-frame clones and leaves some out. Of some 150,000 clones listed, approximately 79% are singletons. Material for sequencing was PBMCs. Receptor source: a man aged 40-55 years in good health and CMV-seronegative. Each CDR3 is given with its conserved first and last residue. D genes are given only for firm matches. A clone size is listed for some rows: how often the clone was seen (once, few, many), or a class if it is expanded.

j_call	v_call	clone_size	cdr3_length	d_call	cdr3_nt	cdr3_aa
TRBJ2-3	TRBV9	.	15	TRBD2	TGTGCCAGCAGCGTACTAGCGGGGGAACATAATACGCAGTATTTT	CASSVLAGEHNTQYF
TRBJ1-1	TRBV18	few	13	.	TGTGCCAGCTCACCGAGCGCCAACACTGAAGCTTTCTTT	CASSPSANTEAFF
TRBJ2-7	TRBV5-4	few	16	TRBD2	TGTGCCAGCAGCTTGGGTCTGGCGGGGGGGATCTACGAGCAGTACTTC	CASSLGLAGGIYEQYF
TRBJ2-3	TRBV5-4	.	15	.	TGTGCCAGCAGCTTGGGTCAGGGAGGAGCAGATACGCAGTATTTT	CASSLGQGGADTQYF
TRBJ2-2	TRBV7-2	.	14	.	TGTGCCAGCAGGACGGACCCTAGGGGCGGGGAGCTGTTTTTT	CASRTDPRGGELFF
TRBJ2-7	TRBV5-1	.	14	.	TGCGCCAGCAGCTTGGTCCAGGGTTCCTACGAGCAGTACTTC	CASSLVQGSYEQYF
TRBJ1-2	TRBV27	few	18	.	TGTGCCAGCAGCCCATATTTTACGACAGCCGCGGGGCGATATGGCTACACCTTC	CASSPYFTTAAGRYGYTF
TRBJ2-3	TRBV5-1	.	15	TRBD2	TGCGCCAGCAGCTTGGGGACTAGCGGGGCTGATACGCAGTATTTT	CASSLGTSGADTQYF
TRBJ2-2	TRBV9	.	12	.	TGTGCCAGCAGCCCTTATCGGGGGGAGCTGTTTTTT	CASSPYRGELFF
TRBJ2-4	TRBV7-3	.	17	.	TGTGCCAGCAGCTTAACCGGGACTCCCGGGCCCAAAAACATTCAGTACTTC	CASSLTGTPGPKNIQYF
TRBJ1-6	TRBV14	.	14	.	TGTGCCAGCAGCCCCCGACTTTATAATTCACCCCTCCACTTT	CASSPRLYNSPLHF
TRBJ1-1	TRBV21-1	.	17	.	TGTGCCAGCAACAGGCAGCAAAAGTATGTCTTGAACACTGAAGCTTTCTTT	CASNRQQKYVLNTEAFF
TRBJ2-4	TRBV19	.	16	TRBD2	TGTGCCAGTAGTATGGGACTAGCGGAGGCCAAAAACATTCAGTACTTC	CASSMGLAEAKNIQYF
TRBJ1-1	TRBV2	.	15	TRBD1	TGTGCCAGCAGTAAAACAGGGGCCAGATCCACTGAAGCTTTCTTT	CASSKTGARSTEAFF
TRBJ2-1	TRBV15	.	15	.	TGTGCCACCAGTTTGGGGAGGGGGTACGGCAATGAGCAGTTCTTC	CATSLGRGYGNEQFF
TRBJ2-3	TRBV27	few	14	.	TGTGCCAGCAGTTCCCAGACAGGTTGGGATACGCAGTATTTT	CASSSQTGWDTQYF
TRBJ2-7	TRBV7-9	once	14	.	TGTGCCAGCACCCCCTTGAGGGGGTCCTACGAGCAGTACTTC	CASTPLRGSYEQYF
TRBJ2-3	TRBV28	.	15	TRBD2	TGTGCCAGCAGTTCCGGGGACTACTCCACAGATACGCAGTATTTT	CASSSGDYSTDTQYF
TRBJ1-5	TRBV10-3	few	16	.	TGTGCCATCGGGGCAGGCCGCCTTACTAGCAATCAGCCCCAGCATTTT	CAIGAGRLTSNQPQHF
TRBJ2-1	TRBV7-2	.	17	.	TGTGCCAGCAGCTTAATGACAGCCCCGAGCTCCTACAATGAGCAGTTCTTC	CASSLMTAPSSYNEQFF
TRBJ2-1	TRBV18	.	14	.	TGTGCCAGCTCACCATGGGGGGATAGCGATGAGCAGTTCTTC	CASSPWGDSDEQFF
TRBJ2-3	TRBV4-1	.	16	.	TGCGCCAGCAGCCAAGACGAGCGGGCCACCGGAGATACGCAGTATTTT	CASSQDERATGDTQYF
TRBJ2-7	TRBV4-1	once	16	.	TGCGCCAGCAGCCAAGATGGGACAATGATCTCCTACGAGCAGTACTTC	CASSQDGTMISYEQYF
TRBJ2-7	TRBV6-6	once	15	TRBD1	TGTGCCAGCAGTCAAACCGGGACAGGGACCTACGAGCAGTACTTC	CASSQTGTGTYEQYF
TRBJ2-5	TRBV5-1	.	13	.	TGCGCCAGCAGCTTAGGGGGCCAAGAGACCCAGTACTTC	CASSLGGQETQYF
TRBJ2-1	TRBV6-5	.	15	TRBD1	TGTGCCAGCAGCCCACTGGGGACAGGGGCATTTGAGCAGTTCTTC	CASSPLGTGAFEQFF
TRBJ2-7	TRBV5-1	.	11	.	TGCGCCAGCAGCTTGGCATACGAGCAGTACTTC	CASSLAYEQYF
TRBJ2-3	TRBV6-1	few	16	.	TGTGCCAGCAGTGTACCTCAGGGGCGGTCTGGGGATACGCAGTATTTT	CASSVPQGRSGDTQYF
TRBJ2-7	TRBV6-5	.	14	TRBD1	TGTGCCAGCAGCCTCGAACAGGGGCGCTACGAGCAGTACTTC	CASSLEQGRYEQYF
TRBJ2-5	TRBV27	.	19	.	TGTGCCAGCAGTTTATACCCCCTCCGGCCCCGGACAGAGAGAACGACCCAGTACTTC	CASSLYPLRPRTERTTQYF
TRBJ2-1	TRBV6-4	.	14	TRBD2	TGTGCCAGCAGTCGCGGGGGTCGGTACAATGAGCAGTTCTTC	CASSRGGRYNEQFF
TRBJ1-2	TRBV5-5	once	19	.	TGTGCCAGCAGCCCAAAACCGACCAGGGACTCTCCTACTAACTATGGCTACACCTTC	CASSPKPTRDSPTNYGYTF
TRBJ1-1	TRBV10-3	.	13	.	TGTGCCATCAGTGAGGGCAGAATGACTGAAGCTTTCTTT	CAISEGRMTEAFF
TRBJ1-2	TRBV6-1	.	15	.	TGTGCCAGCACCTCTACCCGGGGGGGAAACTATGGCTACACCTTC	CASTSTRGGNYGYTF
TRBJ1-6	TRBV6-1	.	15	TRBD1	TGTGCCAGCAGTTCGTCGACAGGGCTTGGTTCACCCCTCCACTTT	CASSSSTGLGSPLHF
TRBJ1-5	TRBV5-5	.	14	.	TGTGCCAGCAGCTTGCTAACCTACAATCAGCCCCAGCATTTT	CASSLLTYNQPQHF
TRBJ1-1	TRBV9	.	12	TRBD1	TGTGCCAGCAGCTCCACAGGGGAAGTGGCTTTCTTT	CASSSTGEVAFF
TRBJ2-7	TRBV6-1	.	16	.	TGTGCCAGCAGTGCCCTATCCCCACAGGCCTCCTACGAGCAGTACTTC	CASSALSPQASYEQYF
TRBJ2-5	TRBV6-4	few	17	.	TGTGCCAGCAGTGACTCGACGAAACGGGTGGGCCAAGAGACCCAGTACTTC	CASSDSTKRVGQETQYF
TRBJ1-6	TRBV28	.	14	.	TGTGCCAGCAGTTTACCGGGGGTGAATTCACCCCTCCACTTT	CASSLPGVNSPLHF
TRBJ1-6	TRBV28	.	13	.	TGTGCCAGCACCCAGGCCTCGAATTCACCCCTCCACTTT	CASTQASNSPLHF
TRBJ2-1	TRBV29-1	.	14	TRBD2	TGCAGCGTTGAAGATCTTGGGGAGGGCAATGAGCAGTTCTTC	CSVEDLGEGNEQFF
TRBJ2-3	TRBV7-8	.	15	TRBD2	TGTGCCAGCAGCTTAATTGCGGGGGACGTGAGTACGCAGTATTTT	CASSLIAGDVSTQYF
TRBJ1-4	TRBV5-8	.	15	.	TGTGCCAGCGGCCGTGGGGACTCCAAGGGGGAAAAACTGTTTTTT	CASGRGDSKGEKLFF
TRBJ1-5	TRBV6-1	.	15	TRBD1	TGTGCCAGCAGTGAGGACAGGGTCTGGGATCAGCCCCAGCATTTT	CASSEDRVWDQPQHF
TRBJ1-5	TRBV6-5	.	13	.	TGTGCCAGCAGCAAGGACAGAGATCAGCCCCAGCATTTT	CASSKDRDQPQHF
TRBJ2-7	TRBV7-2	.	11	TRBD1	TGTGCCAGTGGGGACAGGGCCGAGCAGTACTTC	CASGDRAEQYF
TRBJ1-2	TRBV9	.	15	.	TGTGCCAGCAGCGTAGGCGCAGGGGCGAACTATGGCTACACCTTC	CASSVGAGANYGYTF